This T cell receptor (beta chain) was sequenced during a study of blood T cell repertoires in COVID-19. Overall study: Material from acute and convalescent COVID-19 was sourced from the United States, Italy and Spain. PBMCs, B-cell-depleted T cells, or T cells provided the cDNA or gDNA that made up the material.

This clone has ten or more counts. Authors' methods: Amplification with reference gene primers provided the estimates of nucleated cell counts. TCRdb keeps only in-frame clones here, not all; method: immunoSEQ multiplex PCR. The V and J calls and clone size were taken over from that table, and D and trimming were inferred from the DNA. This table holds some 120,000 clones, 82% found once. V shed 4 bases and J shed 7 bases, with 21 bases lying between them. Looked up from germline, CDR1 is SGHRS and CDR2 is YFSETQ. This CDR3 spans 15 amino acids. Sequences were obtained from peripheral blood. The J gene is TRBJ2-7, the V gene TRBV5-1, with a possible D match to TRBD2 (6 bases). This clonotype originated in a man between 65 and 85 years old with active or convalescent COVID-19. CDR3 sequence reads: CASSQSGLSGEEQYF. For the CDR3, the DNA is TGCGCCAGCAGCCAATCTGGACTCTCGGGGGAAGAGCAGTACTTC.